Included here is one T cell receptor (beta chain) sequence, with context. Its antigen is unidentified. V lost 4 bases to trimming and J lost 0 bases; unmatched junction nucleotides: 3. CDR1 SGHRS and CDR2 YFSETQ come from the germline V gene. CDR3 length equals 14 residues. This specimen comes from a study of beta chain features in type 1 diabetes. General study results and limits: Across all four CD4+ subsets, people with type 1 diabetes showed modestly shorter TCRB CDR3s. In the patient group, naive, central memory and Treg TCRB repertoires seemed more alike than in the healthy donor group. Overrepresentation of cells with high TCR expression could result from cDNA sequencing.

The investigators reverse transcribed all of the isolated RNA, so they sequenced expressed TCRB transcripts. It was found that naive, central memory and regulatory T cell samples averaged about 3.4 million reads. The protocol was immunoSEQ multiplex PCR, while the TCRdb copy is restricted to in-frame clones and leaves out a portion. The data show about 220,000 clones, 11% seen once. This chain uses TRBV5-1 with TRBJ2-7, with TRBD1 identical over 8 bases. The sequencing sample was made of central memory CD4+ T cells from blood. The receptor was derived from a man aged 18-30 years in good health. The CDR3 protein is CASSADRGSYEQYF. The CDR3 nucleotides read TGCGCCAGCAGCGCCGACAGGGGCTCCTACGAGCAGTACTTC.